Listed below are T cell receptor beta chains from one sample, sequenced in a study of response to subunit inactivated influenza vaccine. TCRdb fed the RT-PCR reads into MiXCR, producing one record per CDR3 protein. The profile shows approximately 680,000 distinct CDR3 sequences, approximately 14% of them singletons. The material sequenced was PBMCs from blood, taken less than 13 days after vaccination. The origin of the receptors is a man in his fifties who received an inactivated influenza vaccine. CDR3s include the opening cysteine and the closing phenylalanine or tryptophan. The D gene is left open where the match is weak. Not every row has a clone size; where given, it reads once, few, many or a size class.

clone_size j_call d_call v_call cdr3_aa cdr3_nt
- TRBJ1-2 - TRBV20-1 CSARSNQNYGYTF TGCAGTGCTAGATCGAACCAGAACTATGGCTACACCTTC
once TRBJ1-1 TRBD1 TRBV24-1 CATSEGGATEAFF TGTGCCACCAGTGAAGGGGGCGCGACTGAAGCTTTCTTT
few TRBJ1-2 - TRBV5-1 CASSLTRGDYGYTF TGCGCCAGCAGCTTAACCAGGGGAGACTATGGCTACACCTTC
many TRBJ2-3 - TRBV30 CAWSFIGDTQYF TGTGCCTGGAGTTTCATTGGAGATACGCAGTATTTT
many TRBJ1-1 TRBD1 TRBV12-3/TRBV12-4 CASSLLAGGFTEAFF TGTGCCAGCAGTTTATTAGCAGGGGGCTTCACTGAAGCTTTCTTT
many TRBJ2-1 - TRBV10-3 CAISGDSSSYNEQFF TGTGCCATCAGTGGAGACAGTAGCTCCTACAATGAGCAGTTCTTC
few TRBJ2-1 TRBD2 TRBV11-1 CASSLATSGGRIYNEQFF TGTGCCAGCAGCTTAGCGACTAGCGGGGGGCGAATATACAATGAGCAGTTCTTC
few TRBJ1-5 - TRBV4-2 CASSQDTRGNQPQHF TGTGCCAGCAGCCAAGATACCAGAGGCAATCAGCCCCAGCATTTT
- TRBJ2-5 - TRBV20-1 CSAGVVGRLPLNQETQYF TGCAGTGCGGGAGTGGTCGGGCGGTTACCTCTCAACCAAGAGACCCAGTACTTC
- TRBJ2-1 - TRBV6-4 CASSDDYNEQFF TGTGCCAGCAGTGACGACTACAATGAGCAGTTCTTC
- TRBJ2-2 - TRBV7-2 CASSFWSSAGGELFF TGTGCCAGCAGCTTTTGGTCTAGTGCGGGCGGGGAGCTGTTTTTT
- TRBJ2-7 - TRBV5-1 CASSPRDTFYEQYF TGCGCCAGCAGCCCTCGGGACACTTTCTACGAGCAGTACTTC
- TRBJ2-5 - TRBV24-1 CATSGSSGWGTGNTQYF TGTGCCACCAGTGGATCATCAGGGTGGGGGACTGGAAACACCCAGTACTTC
few TRBJ2-2 TRBD2 TRBV29-1 CSVSAGGPTGELFF TGCAGCGTGTCTGCGGGAGGGCCCACCGGGGAGCTGTTTTTT
- TRBJ1-2 - TRBV29-1 CSGQGNYGYTF TGCAGCGGGCAGGGGAACTATGGCTACACCTTC
- TRBJ2-7 TRBD2 TRBV5-1 CASSLDGLAGAAYEQYF TGCGCCAGCAGCTTGGACGGACTAGCGGGGGCCGCCTACGAGCAGTACTTC
- TRBJ2-3 - TRBV20-1 CSATEPPPRGTDTQYF TGCAGTGCTACTGAACCCCCACCTCGGGGCACAGATACGCAGTATTTT
few TRBJ2-3 - TRBV7-7 CASSLALSSDTQYF TGTGCCAGCAGCTTAGCGCTTAGTTCAGATACGCAGTATTTT
- TRBJ2-5 TRBD1 TRBV7-6 CASSRGQGGRETQYF TGTGCCAGCAGCAGAGGACAGGGGGGCCGAGAGACCCAGTACTTC
once TRBJ2-1 TRBD2 TRBV28 CASSPPGGPQNEQFF TGTGCCAGCAGTCCTCCGGGGGGGCCTCAGAATGAGCAGTTCTTC
many TRBJ2-3 TRBD2 TRBV5-1 CASSWGLAASTDTQYF TGCGCCAGCAGCTGGGGACTAGCGGCTAGCACAGATACGCAGTATTTT
- TRBJ2-2 - TRBV20-1 CSAGVSGTLNTGELFF TGCAGTGCTGGGGTTAGCGGTACCCTGAACACCGGGGAGCTGTTTTTT
- TRBJ2-3 - TRBV24-1 CATSDPWYTDTQYF TGTGCCACCAGTGATCCCTGGTACACAGATACGCAGTATTTT
- TRBJ2-7 TRBD1 TRBV2 CASSNRGHSYEQYF TGTGCCAGCTCAAACAGGGGGCACTCCTACGAGCAGTACTTC